The TCR beta chain under discussion was sequenced for a study of beta chain features in type 1 diabetes. Study-level results: Shortening that was moderate but significant affected the TCRB CDR3s of Type 1 diabetes patients in all four CD4+ subsets. The question left open here concerned HLA type influencing TCRB rearrangement.

Germline CDR1 is SGHAT and CDR2 is FQNNGV. V was pared by 3 bases and J by 4 bases, with 9 bases between. CDR3 length: 14 amino acids. Only a few counts were recorded for this clone. Antigen: not known. TCRB transcripts that were expressed got sequenced, as all of the isolated RNA had been reverse transcribed. Repertoires were generated with immunoSEQ multiplex PCR, while TCRdb's copy carries only in-frame clones and drops some. The repertoire holds 250,000 to 300,000 clones, with 7.5% to 9.5% as singletons. The source is a woman aged 18-29 years in good health. Sequencing was performed on central memory CD4+ T cells from blood. The chain joins TRBV11-2 to TRBJ1-4; D remains unclear. The CDR3 spells CASSFEPFNEKLFF. DNA of the CDR3: TGTGCCAGCAGCTTTGAGCCTTTTAATGAAAAACTGTTTTTT.